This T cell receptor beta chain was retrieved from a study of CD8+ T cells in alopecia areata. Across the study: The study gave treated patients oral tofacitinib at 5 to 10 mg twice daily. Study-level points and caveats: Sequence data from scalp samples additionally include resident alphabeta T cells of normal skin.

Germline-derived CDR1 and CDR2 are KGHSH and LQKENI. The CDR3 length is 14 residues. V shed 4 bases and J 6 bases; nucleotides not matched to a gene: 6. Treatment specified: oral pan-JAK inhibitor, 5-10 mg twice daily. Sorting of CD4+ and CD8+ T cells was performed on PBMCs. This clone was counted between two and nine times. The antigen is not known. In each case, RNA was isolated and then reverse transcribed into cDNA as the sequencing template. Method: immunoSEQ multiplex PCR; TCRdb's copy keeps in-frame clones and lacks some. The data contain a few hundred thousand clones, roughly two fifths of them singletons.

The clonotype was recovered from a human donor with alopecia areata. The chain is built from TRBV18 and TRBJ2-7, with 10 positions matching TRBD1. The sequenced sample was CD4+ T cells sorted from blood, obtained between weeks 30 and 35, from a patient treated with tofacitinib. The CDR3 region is CASSLRDRGAEQYF. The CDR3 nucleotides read TGTGCCAGCTCACTCCGGGACAGGGGAGCCGAGCAGTACTTC.